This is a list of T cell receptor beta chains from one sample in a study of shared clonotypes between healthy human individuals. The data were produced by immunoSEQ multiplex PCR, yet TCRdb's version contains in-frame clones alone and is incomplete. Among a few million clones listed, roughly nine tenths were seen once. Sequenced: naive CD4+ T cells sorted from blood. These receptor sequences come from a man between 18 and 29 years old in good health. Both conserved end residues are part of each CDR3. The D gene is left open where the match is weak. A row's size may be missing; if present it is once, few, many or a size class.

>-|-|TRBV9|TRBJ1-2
CASSEGLGGYTF
TGTGCCAGCAGCGAAGGACTTGGTGGCTACACCTTC
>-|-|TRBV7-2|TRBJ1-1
CASSLRGTLNTEAFF
TGTGCCAGCAGCTTAAGGGGGACACTGAACACTGAAGCTTTCTTT
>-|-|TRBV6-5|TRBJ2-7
CATMGPPGREQYF
TGTGCCACCATGGGCCCTCCTGGGCGCGAGCAGTACTTC
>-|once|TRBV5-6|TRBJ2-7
CASSLPGQLYEQYF
TGTGCCAGCAGCTTGCCCGGACAGCTATACGAGCAGTACTTC
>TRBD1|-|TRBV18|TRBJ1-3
CASSPLGQGGRANTIYF
TGTGCCAGCTCACCACTCGGACAGGGGGGAAGAGCAAACACCATATATTTT
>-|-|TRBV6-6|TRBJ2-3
CASSYSSTKADTQYF
TGTGCCAGCAGTTACTCGTCAACGAAGGCGGATACGCAGTATTTT
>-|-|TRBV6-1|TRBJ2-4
CASSEEGYSAKNIQYF
TGTGCCAGCAGTGAAGAGGGATACAGCGCCAAAAACATTCAGTACTTC
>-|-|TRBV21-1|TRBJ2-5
CASSKGVRGRQETQYF
TGTGCCAGCAGCAAAGGAGTTAGGGGGCGGCAAGAGACCCAGTACTTC
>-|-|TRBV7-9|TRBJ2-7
CASSTGIYEQYF
TGTGCCAGCAGTACTGGAATCTACGAGCAGTACTTC
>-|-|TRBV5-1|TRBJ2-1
CASSHDPSGNEQFF
TGCGCCAGCAGCCACGACCCATCGGGAAATGAGCAGTTCTTC
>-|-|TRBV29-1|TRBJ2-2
CSVEEVGAGELFF
TGCAGCGTTGAAGAAGTCGGAGCCGGGGAGCTGTTTTTT
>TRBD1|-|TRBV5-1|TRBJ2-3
CASSLAGQGTDTQYF
TGCGCCAGCAGCTTGGCGGGACAGGGTACAGATACGCAGTATTTT
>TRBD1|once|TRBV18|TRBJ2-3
CASSPRQGTTDTQYF
TGTGCCAGCTCACCCCGACAGGGAACCACAGATACGCAGTATTTT
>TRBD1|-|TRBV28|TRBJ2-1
CASRPIRGRPFEQFF
TGTGCCAGCAGACCCATCAGGGGGCGCCCCTTTGAGCAGTTCTTC
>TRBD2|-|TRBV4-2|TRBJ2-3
CASSPLTSGGTDTQYF
TGTGCCAGCAGCCCACTAACTAGCGGGGGCACAGATACGCAGTATTTT
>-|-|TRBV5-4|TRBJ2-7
CASSREPGYEQYF
TGTGCCAGCAGCCGCGAGCCGGGATACGAGCAGTACTTC
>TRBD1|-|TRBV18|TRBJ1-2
CASSPDRGNYGYTF
TGTGCCAGCTCACCGGACAGGGGAAACTATGGCTACACCTTC
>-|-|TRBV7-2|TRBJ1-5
CASSSGQLGINQPQHF
TGTGCCAGCAGCTCCGGACAGTTGGGTATCAATCAGCCCCAGCATTTT
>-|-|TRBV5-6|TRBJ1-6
CASSSLVGSPLHF
TGTGCCAGCAGCTCCCTGGTGGGTTCACCCCTCCACTTT
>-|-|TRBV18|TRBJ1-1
CASSANDGNTEAFF
TGTGCCAGCTCAGCTAACGACGGGAACACTGAAGCTTTCTTT
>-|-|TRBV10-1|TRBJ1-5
CAPTGRWGSQPQHF
TGCGCTCCCACGGGCAGGTGGGGCTCTCAGCCCCAGCATTTT
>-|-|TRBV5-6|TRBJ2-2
CASRAGQTTGELFF
TGTGCCAGCAGGGCCGGACAGACCACCGGGGAGCTGTTTTTT
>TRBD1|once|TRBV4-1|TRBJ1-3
CASSQVGTAHSGNTIYF
TGCGCCAGCAGCCAAGTGGGGACAGCTCACTCTGGAAACACCATATATTTT
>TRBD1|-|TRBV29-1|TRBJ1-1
CSVVRDRGSTEAFF
TGCAGCGTTGTACGGGACAGGGGTAGCACTGAAGCTTTCTTT
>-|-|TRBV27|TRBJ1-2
CASAAGAANYGYTF
TGTGCCAGCGCCGCGGGGGCTGCTAACTATGGCTACACCTTC
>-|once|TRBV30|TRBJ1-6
CAWSVGRGHNSPLHF
TGTGCCTGGAGTGTGGGCCGGGGGCATAATTCACCCCTCCACTTT
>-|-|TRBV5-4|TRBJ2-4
CASSLWSKNIQYF
TGTGCCAGCAGCTTGTGGTCCAAAAACATTCAGTACTTC
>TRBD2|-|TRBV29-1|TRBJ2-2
CSVQLSGKNTGELFF
TGCAGCGTTCAACTTAGCGGGAAGAACACCGGGGAGCTGTTTTTT
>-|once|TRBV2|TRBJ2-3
CASTPRHTDTQYF
TGTGCCAGCACCCCTAGACACACAGATACGCAGTATTTT
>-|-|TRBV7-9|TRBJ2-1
CASSSHIQPNEQFF
TGTGCCAGCAGCTCGCACATACAGCCCAATGAGCAGTTCTTC
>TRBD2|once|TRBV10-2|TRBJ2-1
CASSDSSRGDYNEQFF
TGCGCCAGCAGTGACTCCTCGCGGGGGGACTACAATGAGCAGTTCTTC
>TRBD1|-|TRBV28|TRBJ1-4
CASSLLSATGVNEKLFF
TGTGCCAGCAGTTTATTGTCGGCGACAGGGGTGAATGAAAAACTGTTTTTT
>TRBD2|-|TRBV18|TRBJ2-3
CASSPGTSGATDTQYF
TGTGCCAGCTCACCAGGGACTAGCGGGGCCACAGATACGCAGTATTTT
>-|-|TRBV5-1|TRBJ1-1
CASSLAPGRDTEAFF
TGCGCCAGCAGCTTGGCACCAGGGAGGGACACTGAAGCTTTCTTT
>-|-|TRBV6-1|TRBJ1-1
CASSEALGAGTNTEAFF
TGTGCCAGCAGTGAAGCGCTCGGGGCAGGAACGAACACTGAAGCTTTCTTT
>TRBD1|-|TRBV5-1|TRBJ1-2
CASSRGTANYGYTF
TGCGCCAGCAGCAGAGGGACAGCCAACTATGGCTACACCTTC
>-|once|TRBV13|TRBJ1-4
CASSPYLGGLSEKLFF
TGTGCCAGCAGCCCGTATCTGGGGGGTCTGTCGGAAAAACTGTTTTTT
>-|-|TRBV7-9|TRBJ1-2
CASSLEPRDDYGYTF
TGTGCCAGCAGCTTAGAGCCCCGGGACGACTATGGCTACACCTTC
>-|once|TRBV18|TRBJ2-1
CASSPRNPHRGASYNEQFF
TGTGCCAGCTCACCTAGGAATCCCCACCGCGGGGCCTCCTACAATGAGCAGTTCTTC
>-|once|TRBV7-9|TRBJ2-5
CASSPRPGTETQYF
TGTGCCAGCAGCCCGCGTCCCGGGACGGAGACCCAGTACTTC
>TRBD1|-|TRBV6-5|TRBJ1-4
CASSYSRGLYEKLFF
TGTGCCAGCAGTTACTCTAGGGGGCTCTATGAAAAACTGTTTTTT
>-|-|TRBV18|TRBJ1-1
CASSPRRDTEAFF
TGTGCCAGCTCACCTAGGCGGGATACTGAAGCTTTCTTT
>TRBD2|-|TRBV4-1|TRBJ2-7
CASRPLAGVDHEQYF
TGCGCCAGCAGGCCGCTAGCGGGAGTCGACCACGAGCAGTACTTC
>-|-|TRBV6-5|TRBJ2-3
CASSYGTAPGTDTQYF
TGTGCCAGCAGTTACGGGACGGCCCCCGGCACAGATACGCAGTATTTT
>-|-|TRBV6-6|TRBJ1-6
CASSRGPRDSPLHF
TGTGCCAGCAGCCGTGGGCCCAGGGATTCACCCCTCCACTTT
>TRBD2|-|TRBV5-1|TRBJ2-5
CASSSKELAVAYETQYF
TGCGCCAGCAGCTCAAAAGAACTAGCGGTAGCCTATGAGACCCAGTACTTC
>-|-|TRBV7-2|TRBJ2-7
CASSRRLSSYEQYF
TGTGCCAGCAGCCGCCGGTTAAGCTCCTACGAGCAGTACTTC
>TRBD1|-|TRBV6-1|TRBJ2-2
CASSGNRGANTGELFF
TGTGCCAGCAGTGGCAACAGGGGTGCGAACACCGGGGAGCTGTTTTTT
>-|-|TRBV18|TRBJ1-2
CASSPQRTADGYTF
TGTGCCAGCTCACCACAAAGGACAGCGGATGGCTACACCTTC
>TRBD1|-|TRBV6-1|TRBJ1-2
CASSEVGQVYGYTF
TGTGCCAGCAGTGAAGTCGGACAGGTCTATGGCTACACCTTC
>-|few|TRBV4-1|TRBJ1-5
CASSQVGQKQPQHF
TGCGCCAGCAGCCAAGTGGGACAAAAACAGCCCCAGCATTTT
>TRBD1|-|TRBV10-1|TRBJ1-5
CASSEGGQGNQPQHF
TGCGCCAGCAGCGAGGGAGGACAGGGCAATCAGCCCCAGCATTTT